This record concerns one T cell receptor (beta chain) sequence. These data belong to a study of OX40 agonist ivuxolimab in advanced cancers. Some clones are missing from TCRdb's copy, which holds only in-frame ones; the method was immunoSEQ multiplex PCR. The repertoire holds over 45,000 clones, with about 85% as singletons. V was clipped by 3 bases and J by 7 bases; unmatched bases: 12. CDR1 and CDR2 from the germline V gene are SGHRS and YFSETQ. This CDR3 contains 16 residues. This TCR was recovered from an adult with an advanced solid tumor such as melanoma, head and neck, liver or kidney cancer. The sample in question was CD4+ or CD8+ T cells sorted from blood, obtained in a trial of the OX40 agonist ivuxolimab. The V call is TRBV5-1, the J call TRBJ2-1, with 8 bases identical to TRBD2. Here the CDR3 reads CASSYQSGSGGNEQFF. CDR3 DNA sequence: TGCGCCAGCAGCTATCAGAGCGGGAGCGGGGGAAATGAGCAGTTCTTC. Variable domain in full (rest from reference TRBV5-1 and TRBJ2-1): KAGVTQTPRYLIKTRGQQVTLSCSPISGHRSVSWYQQTPGQGLQFLFEYFSETQRNKGNFPGRFSGRQFSNSRSEMNVSTLELGDSALYLCASSYQSGSGGNEQFFGPGTRLTVL.